The sample holds a few counts of the clone carrying this T cell receptor beta chain. No antigen is known for it. TCRdb re-called the reads through MiXCR, storing one row per CDR3 protein. The sample shows roughly 90,000 distinct CDR3 sequences, 24% of them seen only once. This specimen comes from a study of T cell repertoires in cytomegalovirus infection. Sequencing was performed on CD8+ T cells from cultured PBMCs, taken from culture after CMV antigen stimulation. The sequence was obtained from a human donor in good health (CMV status not recorded). Some clones in this sample may be carry-over from other donors' samples.

CDR3 nucleotide sequence: TGTGCCAGCAGTCCAGAGGACAGGGACGAGCAGTACTTC. It encodes CASSPEDRDEQYF. The V and J genes are TRBV12-3 or TRBV12-4 and TRBJ2-7; 8 positions agree with TRBD1. V dropped 5 bases and J dropped 5; count of bases not matched to a gene: 5. The CDR3 totals 13 residues.